Shown below are 27 T cell receptor beta chains from a single sample sequenced in a study of CD8+ T cells in alopecia areata. The authors extracted RNA and reverse transcribed it into cDNA as the sequencing template. Sequencing used immunoSEQ multiplex PCR; TCRdb keeps in-frame clones, though not all of them. Counted here are some 110,000 clones, roughly two fifths occurring once; the ten biggest clones make up approximately 3.1%. The sample comprised CD4+ T cells sorted from blood. The receptors derive from a human donor with alopecia areata.

The CDR3 DNA is TGTGCCAGTAGTATGTTTCGGTCAAACCTCAACAATGAGCAGTTCTTC. Amino acid sequence: CASSMFRSNLNNEQFF. The chain has TRBV19 and TRBJ2-1; D is uncertain. The germline V and J ends were trimmed by 3 bases and 5 bases, with 17 bases remaining between them. CDR1 and CDR2 from the germline V gene are LNHDA and SQIVND (reference sequence). This CDR3 is built from 16 residues.

This clone appeared a few times. The V call is TRBV18, the J call TRBJ1-2; weak D call: TRBD1 (6 bases). Trimming stripped 5 bases from V and 3 bases from J, with 10 bases between. CDR3 size: 13 residues. Looked up from germline, CDR1 is KGHSH and CDR2 is LQKENI. The CDR3 loop reads CASSGDTDYGYTF. The CDR3 DNA reads as TGTGCCAGCTCAGGGGACACTGACTATGGCTACACCTTC. The variable domain in full, completed from reference TRBV18 and TRBJ1-2, reads NAGVMQNPRHLVRRRGQEARLRCSPMKGHSHVYWYRQLPEEGLKFMVYLQKENIIDESGMPKERFSAEFPKEGPSILRIQQVVRGDSAAYFCASSGDTDYGYTFGSGTRLTVV.

V usage is TRBV15 and J usage is TRBJ2-7, with D possibly TRBD1 on 6 matching bases. The CDR3 has 13 amino acids. Per germline, CDR1 LNHNV and CDR2 YYDKDF (reference sequence). V lost 0 bases and J 9 bases, leaving 12 bases between the germline ends. The CDR3 loop reads CATSRDWGQRQYF. CDR3 sequence (DNA): TGTGCCACCAGCAGAGACTGGGGACAAAGGCAGTACTTC.

The chain combines TRBV5-1 with TRBJ2-5; D is perhaps TRBD1 (6 bases). This CDR3 region has 14 residues. Germline V gene data show CDR1 as SGHRS and CDR2 as YFSETQ. With 3 bases removed from V and 5 bases from J, the gap between germline ends came to 14 bases. CDR3 sequence: CASSSTGTRETQYF. CDR3 sequence (DNA): TGCGCCAGCAGCTCGACCGGGACACGGGAGACCCAGTACTTC.

CDR3 residues: CSVIGTNKSYNEQFF. The CDR3 bases are TGCAGCGTGATCGGGACTAACAAGTCCTACAATGAGCAGTTCTTC. The chain couples TRBV29-1 to TRBJ2-1; 7 nucleotides agree with TRBD2. J lost 1 base, V lost 6 bases, and 9 bases had no gene match. CDR3 length equals 15 residues. Germline lookup yields CDR1 SQVTM and CDR2 ANQGSEA.

In its sample, this clone was seen a few times. This chain connects TRBV2 to TRBJ2-5, with D possibly being TRBD1 (6 bases). The CDR3 is 12 amino acids. Trimming pared 5 bases from V and 5 bases from J, leaving 9 bases between. Per germline, CDR1 SNHLY and CDR2 FYNNEI. The CDR3 loop is CASSSRGETQYF. The CDR3 coding sequence is TGTGCCAGCAGTTCAAGGGGGGAGACCCAGTACTTC.

The CDR3 region is CASSLIRTVGEGELFF. The CDR3 nucleotides read TGCGCCAGCAGCTTGATCCGGACAGTCGGGGAGGGGGAGCTGTTTTTT. The chain links TRBV5-1 to TRBJ2-2, with D tentatively TRBD1 (6 bases). The CDR3 is made up of 16 amino acids. V lost 1 base, J lost 8 bases, and 18 bases lay in between. In germline, CDR1 is SGHRS, CDR2 YFSETQ. Full variable domain (missing parts from reference TRBV5-1 and TRBJ2-2): KAGVTQTPRYLIKTRGQQVTLSCSPISGHRSVSWYQQTPGQGLQFLFEYFSETQRNKGNFPGRFSGRQFSNSRSEMNVSTLELGDSALYLCASSLIRTVGEGELFFGEGSRLTVL.

This clone was seen a handful of times. The chain is built from TRBV29-1 and TRBJ2-5; the D is unclear. V lost 3 bases to trimming and J lost 0 bases, with 8 bases between them. Germline CDR1 is SQVTM and CDR2 is ANQGSEA. The CDR3 is 13 residues long. The CDR3 loop is CSVDQRYQETQYF. In DNA, the CDR3 is TGCAGCGTTGACCAGAGATACCAAGAGACCCAGTACTTC.

This clone was recorded a few times. V is TRBV14 and J is TRBJ2-7, with TRBD1 matching 7 bases. The ends lost 1 base at V and 4 bases at J; junction bases unmatched: 7. Germline CDR1 SGHDN, CDR2 FVKESK. The CDR3 contains 15 residues. The CDR3 sequence is CASSQGPRGLYEQYF. The CDR3 DNA follows: TGTGCCAGCAGCCAAGGACCCAGGGGGTTATACGAGCAGTACTTC. Full variable domain (rest looked up from reference TRBV14 and TRBJ2-7): EAGVTQFPSHSVIEKGQTVTLRCDPISGHDNLYWYRRVMGKEIKFLLHFVKESKQDESGMPNNRFLAERTGGTYSTLKVQPAELEDSGVYFCASSQGPRGLYEQYFGPGTRLTVT.

There are a few counts of this clone. This sequence joins TRBV29-1 and TRBJ2-6; perhaps TRBD1 as D (5 bases). Trimming stripped 7 bases from V and 0 bases from J, with 16 bases between. CDR1 and CDR2 (germline): SQVTM, ANQGSEA. The CDR3 has 16 residues. CDR3 DNA sequence: TGCAGCGCATCAGGGCCCGCGAGCTCTGGGGCCAACGTCCTGACTTTC. This sequence encodes CSASGPASSGANVLTF.

V usage is TRBV11-2 and J usage is TRBJ2-4, with 10 bases aligning to TRBD1. Germline V lookup: CDR1 SGHAT, CDR2 FQNNGV. V trimming: 1 base; J trimming: 5 bases; junction bases outside the gene matches: 2. The CDR3 is 15 residues long. The CDR3 spells CASSLGGTGENIQYF. CDR3 DNA: TGTGCCAGCAGCTTAGGCGGGACAGGGGAAAACATTCAGTACTTC.

V is TRBV15 and J is TRBJ2-7; TRBD1 matches 8 bases. CDR1 and CDR2 (germline): LNHNV, YYDKDF (reference sequence). CDR3 length: 16 residues. V lost 0 bases, J lost 0 bases, and 4 bases stayed unmatched. The CDR3 DNA reads TGTGCCACCAGCAGAGACCGGGACAGGCGCTCCTACGAGCAGTACTTC. It encodes CATSRDRDRRSYEQYF. The full variable domain, its missing parts supplied by reference TRBV15 and TRBJ2-7, is DAMVIQNPRYQVTQFGKPVTLSCSQTLNHNVMYWYQQKSSQAPKLLFHYYDKDFNNEADTPDNFQSRRPNTSFCFLDIRSPGLGDTAMYLCATSRDRDRRSYEQYFGPGTRLTVT.

This sequence joins TRBV7-9 and TRBJ2-7; either TRBD1 or TRBD2 may fit D (5 bases each). V lost 3 bases to trimming and J lost 4 bases, with 7 bases between them. This CDR3 is 12 amino acids long. CDR1 and CDR2 (germline): SEHNR, FQNEAQ (reference sequence). The CDR3 spells CASSLGVYEQYF. The CDR3 DNA sequence: TGTGCCAGCAGCTTGGGGGTTTACGAGCAGTACTTC.

There are a few counts of this clone. The rearrangement links TRBV29-1 to TRBJ2-1, with D perhaps TRBD1 (5 bases). The CDR3 covers 14 residues. Germline V gene data show CDR1 as SQVTM and CDR2 as ANQGSEA. V dropped 6 bases and J dropped 0 bases, with 12 bases sitting between them. The CDR3 DNA sequence: TGCAGCGTCTCCGACAGTGTCTCCTACAATGAGCAGTTCTTC. This translates into CSVSDSVSYNEQFF.

This clone was counted between two and nine times. V gene TRBV20-1 combines with J gene TRBJ1-2, with unresolved D. The ends were cut back, 5 bases at V and 8 bases at J, with 12 bases in the middle. Germline V gene data show CDR1 as DFQATT and CDR2 as SNEGSKA (reference sequence). The CDR3 consists of 11 residues. As DNA, the CDR3 is TGCAGTGCTGGCGTTTCTTTGGGCTACACCTTC. It yields the protein CSAGVSLGYTF.

In the case of this clone: This sample also contains other DNA sequences that code for the same CDR3. This chain uses TRBV7-2 with TRBJ2-7; D gene unclear. Trimming stripped 1 base from V and 4 bases from J, with 5 bases between. The CDR3 has 12 residues. In germline, CDR1 is SGHTA, CDR2 FQGNSA. CDR3 coding DNA: TGTGCCAGCAGCTTAGACCTATACGAGCAGTACTTC. Its protein product is CASSLDLYEQYF.

The rearrangement joins TRBV5-6 to TRBJ2-7; D possibly matches TRBD1 or TRBD2 (5 bases each). Between the trimmed V and J ends, which lost 0 bases and 13 bases, there was a span of 11 bases. This CDR3 has 11 amino acids. Germline lookup yields CDR1 SGHDT and CDR2 YYEEEE. The CDR3 DNA follows: TGTGCCAGCAGCTTGGCCGGGGCCATCTACTTC. Its protein product is CASSLAGAIYF.

J is TRBJ2-5 and V is TRBV5-1, with 9 bases identical to TRBD1. CDR1 SGHRS and CDR2 YFSETQ come from the germline V gene. The CDR3 is 14 amino acids. With 2 bases clipped from V and 5 bases from J, the junction kept 4 bases outside the gene matches. This CDR3 is CASSFNRGLETQYF. CDR3 DNA: TGCGCCAGCAGCTTTAACAGGGGGCTTGAGACCCAGTACTTC.

This clone showed up just a few times. The chain carries TRBV7-2 and TRBJ2-1; 7 bases map to TRBD1. Germline loops: CDR1 SGHTA, CDR2 FQGNSA. CDR3 length: 15 residues. Germline trimming cut 3 bases from V and 5 bases from J; bases unmatched to any gene: 7. CDR3 in DNA: TGTGCCAGCAGCTTGCAAGACAGGGCAAACAATGAGCAGTTCTTC. It encodes CASSLQDRANNEQFF.

The chain uses TRBV29-1 and TRBJ1-2, with 7 positions matching TRBD1. This CDR3 has 11 residues. Germline-derived CDR1 and CDR2 are SQVTM and ANQGSEA. CDR3 nucleotide sequence: TGCCAAGGGGGCCAGGCCTATGGCTACACCTTC. Encoded protein: CQGGQAYGYTF.

V gene TRBV29-1 combines with J gene TRBJ2-5; no reliable D call. The CDR3 contains 13 residues. V was trimmed by 4 bases and J by 4 bases, leaving 13 bases between them. CDR1 is SQVTM, CDR2 ANQGSEA, per germline. The CDR3 reads CSVVRLARETQYF. The CDR3 nucleotides are TGCAGCGTTGTACGGCTTGCGCGAGAGACCCAGTACTTC.

This chain connects TRBV29-1 to TRBJ2-2; D uncertain. Germline values: CDR1 SQVTM, CDR2 ANQGSEA. With 5 bases removed from V and 8 bases from J, the gap between germline ends came to 15 bases. The CDR3 is 13 residues long. The CDR3, as DNA: TGCAGCGTTTCTAGGACCCAACGGGGGGAGCTGTTTTTT. Translation gives CSVSRTQRGELFF.

V is TRBV19 and J is TRBJ2-4; a weak D match, TRBD1 (6 bases). The V end lost 8 bases, the J end lost 9 bases, and 20 bases lay between the germline ends. Germline assignment: CDR1 LNHDA and CDR2 SQIVND (reference sequence). CDR3 size: 14 residues. CDR3 in DNA: TGTGCCAGTCACAGGGAAAGGCTCGGTGGCATTCAGTACTTC. Its translation: CASHRERLGGIQYF.

The genes are TRBV4-2 and TRBJ1-1, with D hard to call. Germline CDR1 LGHNA, CDR2 YNFKEQ. Trimming stripped 0 bases from V and 8 bases from J, with 13 bases between. The CDR3 contains 14 residues. In nucleotides, the CDR3 is TGTGCCAGCAGCCAAGATAGGAGTCCGGTAGAAGCTTTCTTT. It translates to CASSQDRSPVEAFF.

There are a few counts of this clone. V is TRBV29-1 and J is TRBJ2-1; D is possibly TRBD1 (7 bases). Germline V CDR1 and CDR2: SQVTM, ANQGSEA. The CDR3 spans 14 residues. V was trimmed by 4 bases and J by 11 bases, leaving 21 bases between them. For the CDR3, the DNA is TGCAGCGTTGTCTCAGGGGGGATTAATGATAAGCAGTTCTTC. Translation: CSVVSGGINDKQFF.

The chain uses TRBV2 and TRBJ2-2; no clear D. This CDR3 has 10 residues. V lost 4 bases and J 7 bases, leaving 1 base between the germline ends. Germline assignment: CDR1 SNHLY and CDR2 FYNNEI. CDR3 nucleotide sequence: TGTGCCAGCAGTGTCGGGGAGCTGTTTTTT. Translated, it gives CASSVGELFF.

This clone was counted a few times. The chain recombines TRBV7-2 with TRBJ2-2; D gene unclear. The germline CDR1 and CDR2 sequences are SGHTA and FQGNSA. CDR3 length: 14 residues. The V end was cut by 5 bases, the J end by 0 bases, with 7 bases between. CDR3 bases: TGTGCCAGCAGCCCACTACCGAACACCGGGGAGCTGTTTTTT. Translated, it gives CASSPLPNTGELFF.